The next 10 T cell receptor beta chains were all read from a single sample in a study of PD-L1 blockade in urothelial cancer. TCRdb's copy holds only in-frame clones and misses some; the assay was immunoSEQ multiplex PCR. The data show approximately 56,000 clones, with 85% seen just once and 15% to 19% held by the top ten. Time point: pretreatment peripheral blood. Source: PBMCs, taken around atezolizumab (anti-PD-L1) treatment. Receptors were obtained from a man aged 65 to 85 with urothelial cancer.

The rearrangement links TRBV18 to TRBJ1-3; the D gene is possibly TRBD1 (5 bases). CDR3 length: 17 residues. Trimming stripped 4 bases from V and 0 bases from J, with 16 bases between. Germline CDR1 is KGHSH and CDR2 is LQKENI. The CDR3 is CASSRDGGTYSGNTIYF. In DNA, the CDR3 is TGTGCCAGCTCACGTGACGGGGGTACCTACTCTGGAAACACCATATATTTT.

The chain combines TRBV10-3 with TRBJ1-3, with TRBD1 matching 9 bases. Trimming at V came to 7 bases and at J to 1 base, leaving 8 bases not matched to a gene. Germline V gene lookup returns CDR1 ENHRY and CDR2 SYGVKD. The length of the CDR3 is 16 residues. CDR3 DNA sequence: TGTGCCATCACTGCACAGGGGGCCGATTCTGGAAACACCATATATTTT. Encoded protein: CAITAQGADSGNTIYF.

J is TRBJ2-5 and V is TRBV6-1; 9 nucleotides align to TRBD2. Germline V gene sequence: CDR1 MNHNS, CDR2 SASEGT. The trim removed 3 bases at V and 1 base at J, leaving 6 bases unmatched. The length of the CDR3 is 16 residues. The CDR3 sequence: CASSELAGGPQETQYF. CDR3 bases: TGTGCCAGCAGTGAGCTGGCGGGAGGGCCCCAAGAGACCCAGTACTTC.

The CDR3 sequence is CASSREGVGSPLHF. The CDR3 DNA reads as TGCGCCAGCAGCCGGGAGGGTGTGGGTTCACCCCTCCACTTT. The chain combines TRBV5-1 with TRBJ1-6; D gene ambiguous. CDR1 and CDR2 (germline): SGHRS, YFSETQ. The CDR3 sequence is 14 residues long. V was pared by 4 bases and J by 9 bases, with 14 bases between.

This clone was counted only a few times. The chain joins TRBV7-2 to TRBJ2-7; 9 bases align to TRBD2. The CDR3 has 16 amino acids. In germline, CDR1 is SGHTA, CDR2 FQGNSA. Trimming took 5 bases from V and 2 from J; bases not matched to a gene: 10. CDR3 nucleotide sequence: TGTGCCAGCAGCCCAGGGGGGGCTAGCGGGACCTACGAGCAGTACTTC. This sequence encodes CASSPGGASGTYEQYF.

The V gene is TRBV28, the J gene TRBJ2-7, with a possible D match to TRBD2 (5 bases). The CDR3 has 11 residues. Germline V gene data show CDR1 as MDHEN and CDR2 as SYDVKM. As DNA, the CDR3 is TGTAGTTGTGGTGGGAGTGACGAGCAGTACTTC. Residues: CSCGGSDEQYF. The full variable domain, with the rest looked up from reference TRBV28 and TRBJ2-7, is DVKVTQSSRYLVKRTGEKVFLECVQDMDHENMFWYRQDPGLGLRLIYFSYDVKMKEKGDIPEGYSVSREKKERFSLILESASTNQTSMYLCSCGGSDEQYFGPGTRLTVT.

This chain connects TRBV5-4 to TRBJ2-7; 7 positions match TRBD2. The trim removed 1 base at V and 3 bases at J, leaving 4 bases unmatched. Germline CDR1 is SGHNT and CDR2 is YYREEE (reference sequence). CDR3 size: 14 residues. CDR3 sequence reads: CASSLWGGSYEQYF. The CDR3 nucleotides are TGTGCCAGCAGCTTGTGGGGGGGTAGCTACGAGCAGTACTTC.

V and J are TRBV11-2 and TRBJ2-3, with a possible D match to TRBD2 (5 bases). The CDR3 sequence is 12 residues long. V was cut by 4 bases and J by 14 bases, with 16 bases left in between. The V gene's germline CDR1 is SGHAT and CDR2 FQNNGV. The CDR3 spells CASSYSGRYAYF. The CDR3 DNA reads TGTGCCAGCAGCTATTCTGGGAGATACGCGTATTTT.

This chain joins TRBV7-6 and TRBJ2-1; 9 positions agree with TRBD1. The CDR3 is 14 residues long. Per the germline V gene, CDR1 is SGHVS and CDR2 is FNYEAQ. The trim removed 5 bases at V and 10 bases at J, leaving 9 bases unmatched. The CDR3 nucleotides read TGTGCCAGCAGCCTGGGACAGGGAGGCGAAGAGCAGTTCTTC. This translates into CASSLGQGGEEQFF.

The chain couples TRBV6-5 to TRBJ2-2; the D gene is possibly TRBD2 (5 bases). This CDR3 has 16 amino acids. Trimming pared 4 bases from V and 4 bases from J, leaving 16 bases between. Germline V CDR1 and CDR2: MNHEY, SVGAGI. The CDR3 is CASSSDFREVTGELFF. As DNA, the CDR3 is TGTGCCAGCAGTTCGGACTTCCGTGAAGTCACCGGGGAGCTGTTTTTT.